This TCR beta chain comes out of a study of OX40 agonist ivuxolimab in advanced cancers. General notes on the study: Ivuxolimab, which targeted the costimulatory receptor OX40 (CD134), was an agonistic, fully human IgG2 monoclonal antibody. Patients were allowed to have had prior anti-PD-1, anti-PD-L1 or anti-CTLA-4 therapy, and approximately 41% of the dose-escalation patients had previously received checkpoint inhibitors. Intravenous ivuxolimab was administered to patients every 2 weeks at six dose levels: 0.01, 0.1, 0.3, 1.5, 3 and 10 mg/kg. Of the roughly 50 dose-escalation patients, hepatocellular carcinoma was present in approximately 20, melanoma in roughly 15, renal cell carcinoma in 9 and head and neck cancer in 9. In the dose-escalation cohort, 70% to 85% of patients were male, and the mean age was approximately 60 years, with a range of about 20 to 79. The point of sequencing TCRbeta in the periphery was to test whether ivuxolimab changed TCR sequence diversity and drove clonal T-cell expansion. The paper reports the monotherapy dose-escalation portion (N ≈ 52 patients) of the phase I ivuxolimab trial. Three dose-escalation patients achieved partial responses, one with hepatocellular carcinoma and two with cutaneous melanoma. Broad study findings and their caveats: After ivuxolimab, expanded clones were on average more numerous among CD8+ T cells than among CD4+ T cells. Low levels of normalized T-cell clonal expansion were also seen in some nonresponding patients. Clonal expansion of both CD4+ and CD8+ blood T cells was observed from baseline to week 6 at doses 0.1 to 3.0 mg/kg. Which antigens the clonally expanded peripheral T cells were specific for was not determined. In the 0.1-3.0 mg/kg groups, partial responders had among the lowest normalized peripheral clonal expansion, particularly in CD8+ T cells.

Patients with a history of autoimmune disease or receiving systemic immunosuppression were excluded from the trial. In every dose cohort, peripheral blood was drawn for TCR sequencing at baseline, cycle 4 day 1, and cycle 7 day 1. Samples were obtained from an open-label, multicenter, first-in-human phase I dose-escalation trial of ivuxolimab. Adults with locally advanced or metastatic head and neck squamous cell, hepatocellular, melanoma or renal cell carcinoma were enrolled in the trial. Before TCR sequencing, CD4+ T cells and CD8+ T cells were sorted from peripheral blood as separate populations. To sequence the TCRbeta CDR3 region, genomic DNA was isolated from the sorted cells. The immunoSEQ Assay was used for sequencing of TCRbeta CDR3 regions. The immuneACCESS repertoire file appears here via TCRdb, limited to in-frame rearrangements. These files lack a portion of the clones; in checked studies, under half of the deficit traces to unresolved V genes, and the cause of the others is not known. The table for this sample lists over 55,000 clones; roughly 81% of them were counted only once. The top ten clones comprise roughly 5.3% of the sample.

As for this clone: Its target antigen remains unknown. An end of the junction differs from the germline gene, which may be a read error.

The CDR3 goes from the cysteine to the phenylalanine over 9 residues. Of all the DNA, just the CDR3 is kept, 27 bases in frame from base 1. Recombination joined TRBV5-3 with TRBJ2-7, with no D gene named confidently. TRBV5-3 is flagged as an ORF with uncertain function. Specimen: CD4+ or CD8+ T cells sorted from blood, collected in a trial of the OX40 agonist ivuxolimab. This TCR was recovered from an adult with an advanced solid tumor such as melanoma, head and neck, liver or kidney cancer. The nucleotide sequence is TGTGCCAGCAGCTACGAGCAGTACTTC. It specifies CASSYEQYF.